One sample yielded the 4 T cell receptor beta chains listed below, sequenced in a study of blood T cell repertoires in COVID-19. This table comes from immunoSEQ multiplex PCR, and its TCRdb copy is limited to in-frame clones, with some not included. The table shows 350,000 or so clones, with roughly 90% occurring only once. The sequenced sample was peripheral blood. The receptors were gathered from a young man with active or convalescent COVID-19.

This clone has just a few counts. The J gene is TRBJ1-1, the V gene TRBV12-5; D might be TRBD1 (5 bases). The CDR3 consists of 15 residues. Trimming cost V 3 bases and J 2 bases, with 13 bases left between them. Germline values: CDR1 LGHNT, CDR2 FRNRAP. CDR3 protein: CASGFPTAGNTEAFF. The CDR3 DNA sequence: TGTGCTAGTGGTTTCCCGACAGCAGGCAACACTGAAGCTTTCTTT.

The V call is TRBV5-1, the J call TRBJ2-1, with D perhaps matching TRBD2 (6 bases). Trimming pared 0 bases from V and 7 bases from J, leaving 11 bases between. The CDR3 extends over 14 amino acids. Germline CDR1 and CDR2: SGHRS and YFSETQ. In DNA form, the CDR3 reads TGCGCCAGCAGCTTGGAAACTAGCCGAAATGAGCAGTTCTTC. As protein: CASSLETSRNEQFF.

The chain joins TRBV19 to TRBJ1-2, with D unclear. V gave up 7 bases and J gave up 3 bases, with 15 bases separating them. Germline-derived CDR1 and CDR2 are LNHDA and SQIVND (reference sequence). The CDR3 length is 14 residues. CDR3 DNA: TGTGCCAGTAACTCGAACGTATTCTACTATGGCTACACCTTC. It specifies CASNSNVFYYGYTF.

This clone was counted only a few times. The chain couples TRBV27 to TRBJ2-5; TRBD1 agrees at 8 bases. Germline V CDR1 and CDR2: MNHEY, SMNVEV (reference sequence). The CDR3 runs to 14 residues. J lost 5 bases, V lost 3 bases, and 5 bases had no gene match. CDR3 region: CASSFRGRRETQYF. CDR3 coding DNA: TGTGCCAGCAGTTTCAGGGGGCGCCGGGAGACCCAGTACTTC.